Below are 5 T cell receptor beta chains sequenced from a single sample in a study of neurological immune-mediated disorders. TCRdb called the 5' RACE reads again in MiXCR, with one record for every CDR3 protein. The profile shows tens of thousands of distinct CDR3 sequences, 2% to 3% of them singletons. Specimen: PBMCs. The receptors derive from a man aged 45-65 years with multiple sclerosis.

Ten or more counts support this clonotype. The J gene is TRBJ1-2, the V gene TRBV5-1; 8 bases match TRBD1. J was trimmed by 6 bases and V by 2 bases; bases with no gene match: 3. The CDR3 spans 13 residues. Per germline, CDR1 SGHRS and CDR2 YFSETQ. The CDR3 here is CASSFGQGDGYTF. CDR3 bases: TGCGCCAGCAGCTTCGGACAGGGCGATGGCTACACCTTC.

The sample holds many counts of this clonotype. The chain carries TRBV29-1 and TRBJ2-3, with D perhaps being TRBD1 or TRBD2 (6 bases each). The CDR3 runs to 14 residues. V lost 0 bases and J 3 bases, leaving 10 bases between the germline ends. CDR1 and CDR2 (germline): SQVTM, ANQGSEA. The CDR3 nucleotides are TGCAGCGTTGAAGAGGGGGGCCAGACAGATACGCAGTATTTT. This sequence encodes CSVEEGGQTDTQYF.

This clonotype was found many times. The rearrangement uses TRBV5-5 and TRBJ2-5; no clear D. Germline-derived CDR1 and CDR2 are SGHKS and YYEKEE (reference sequence). V lost 1 base, J lost 0 bases, and 4 bases lay in between. This CDR3 comprises 13 residues. CDR3 amino acids: CASSLFNQETQYF. CDR3 sequence (DNA): TGTGCCAGCAGCTTGTTCAACCAAGAGACCCAGTACTTC. Complete variable domain (other parts from reference TRBV5-5 and TRBJ2-5): DAGVTQSPTHLIKTRGQQVTLRCSPISGHKSVSWYQQVLGQGPQFIFQYYEKEERGRGNFPDRFSARQFPNYSSELNVNALLLGDSALYLCASSLFNQETQYFGPGTRLLVL.

This clonotype was counted many times. V usage is TRBV12-3 or TRBV12-4 and J usage is TRBJ2-1; TRBD1 matches 7 bases. V gave up 5 bases and J gave up 4 bases; unmatched junction bases: 5. The CDR3 loop spans 14 amino acids. The CDR3 region is CASSPGQAYNEQFF. Written as DNA, the CDR3 is TGTGCCAGCAGTCCCGGACAGGCGTACAATGAGCAGTTCTTC.

This clonotype has a count of ten or more. The chain has TRBV5-1 and TRBJ2-1, with D uncertain. This CDR3 comprises 14 residues. Germline assignment: CDR1 SGHRS and CDR2 YFSETQ. With 1 base removed from V and 3 bases from J, the gap between germline ends came to 8 bases. CDR3 region: CASSLQRVYNEQFF. CDR3 DNA sequence: TGCGCCAGCAGCTTGCAACGCGTCTACAATGAGCAGTTCTTC.